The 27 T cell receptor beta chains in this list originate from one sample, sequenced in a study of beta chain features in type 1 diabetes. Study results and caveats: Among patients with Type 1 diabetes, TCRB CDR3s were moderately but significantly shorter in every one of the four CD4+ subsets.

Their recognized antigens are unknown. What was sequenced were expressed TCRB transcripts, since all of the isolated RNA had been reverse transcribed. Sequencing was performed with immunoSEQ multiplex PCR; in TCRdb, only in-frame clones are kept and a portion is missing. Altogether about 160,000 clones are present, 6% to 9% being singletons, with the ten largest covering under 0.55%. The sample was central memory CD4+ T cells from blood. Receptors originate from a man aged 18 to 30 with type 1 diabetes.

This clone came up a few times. CDR3 nucleotides: TGTGCCAGCGGAGGGACTAGCTATGGCTACACCTTC. Translated, it gives CASGGTSYGYTF. The rearrangement joins TRBV2 to TRBJ1-2, with D maybe TRBD1 (5 bases). V gave up 8 bases and J gave up 4 bases, with 11 bases separating them. The CDR3 loop spans 12 amino acids. From germline, CDR1 is SNHLY and CDR2 FYNNEI.

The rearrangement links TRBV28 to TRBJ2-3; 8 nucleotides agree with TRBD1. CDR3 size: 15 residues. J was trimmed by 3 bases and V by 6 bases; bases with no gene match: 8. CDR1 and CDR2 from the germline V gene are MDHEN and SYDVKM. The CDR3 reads CASSPRGQGTDTQYF. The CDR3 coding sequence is TGTGCCAGCAGCCCCAGGGGGCAAGGGACAGATACGCAGTATTTT.

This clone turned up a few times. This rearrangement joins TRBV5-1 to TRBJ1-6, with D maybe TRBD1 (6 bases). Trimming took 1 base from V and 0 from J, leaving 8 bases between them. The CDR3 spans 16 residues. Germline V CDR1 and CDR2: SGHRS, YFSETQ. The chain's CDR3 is CASSLSQGSYNSPLHF. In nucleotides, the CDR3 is TGCGCCAGCAGCTTGTCACAGGGCTCCTATAATTCACCCCTCCACTTT.

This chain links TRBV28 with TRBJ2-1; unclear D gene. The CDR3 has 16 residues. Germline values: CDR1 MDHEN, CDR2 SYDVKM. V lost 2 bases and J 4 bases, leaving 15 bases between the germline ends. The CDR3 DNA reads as TGTGCCAGCAGTTTACCGACTGCACCGCTATACAATGAGCAGTTCTTC. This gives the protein CASSLPTAPLYNEQFF.

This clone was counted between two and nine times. The CDR3 loop is CASTQETGGYQPQHF. The CDR3 nucleotides are TGTGCCAGCACCCAAGAGACAGGGGGTTATCAGCCCCAGCATTTT. The chain combines TRBV2 with TRBJ1-5, with 9 bases that match TRBD1. Unmatched junction bases numbered 9, after V lost 7 bases and J lost 5 bases. The CDR3 sequence is 15 residues long. CDR1 is SNHLY, CDR2 FYNNEI, per germline.

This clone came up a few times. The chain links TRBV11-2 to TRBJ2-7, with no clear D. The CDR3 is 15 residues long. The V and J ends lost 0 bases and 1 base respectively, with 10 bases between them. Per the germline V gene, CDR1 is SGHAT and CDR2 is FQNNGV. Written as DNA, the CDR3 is TGTGCCAGCAGCTTAGATCATGGCCCGTCCTACGAGCAGTACTTC. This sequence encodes CASSLDHGPSYEQYF.

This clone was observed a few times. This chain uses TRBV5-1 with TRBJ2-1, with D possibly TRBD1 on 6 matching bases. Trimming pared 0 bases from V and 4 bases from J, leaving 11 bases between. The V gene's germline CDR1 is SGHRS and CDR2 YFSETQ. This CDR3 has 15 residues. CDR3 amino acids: CASSLAGQQYNEQFF. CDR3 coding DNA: TGCGCCAGCAGCTTGGCCGGACAGCAGTACAATGAGCAGTTCTTC.

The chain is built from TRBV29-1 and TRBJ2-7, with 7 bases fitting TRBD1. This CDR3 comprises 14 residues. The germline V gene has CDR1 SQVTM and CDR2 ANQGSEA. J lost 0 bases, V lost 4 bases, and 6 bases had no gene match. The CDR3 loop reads CSVGVGQSSYEQYF. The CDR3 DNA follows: TGCAGCGTTGGGGTGGGACAGTCCTCCTACGAGCAGTACTTC.

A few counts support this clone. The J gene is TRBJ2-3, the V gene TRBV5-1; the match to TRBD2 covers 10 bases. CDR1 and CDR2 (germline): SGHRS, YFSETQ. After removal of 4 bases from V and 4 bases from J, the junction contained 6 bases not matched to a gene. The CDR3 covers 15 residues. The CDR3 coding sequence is TGCGCCAGCAGCAAGGCTAGCGGGAGAGCAGATACGCAGTATTTT. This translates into CASSKASGRADTQYF.

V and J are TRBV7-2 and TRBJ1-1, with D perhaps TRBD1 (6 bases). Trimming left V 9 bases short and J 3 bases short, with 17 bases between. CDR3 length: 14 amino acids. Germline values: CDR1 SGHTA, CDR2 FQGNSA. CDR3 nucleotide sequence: TGTGCCAGTCTGAATCCAACAGGGTACACTGAAGCTTTCTTT. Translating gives CASLNPTGYTEAFF.

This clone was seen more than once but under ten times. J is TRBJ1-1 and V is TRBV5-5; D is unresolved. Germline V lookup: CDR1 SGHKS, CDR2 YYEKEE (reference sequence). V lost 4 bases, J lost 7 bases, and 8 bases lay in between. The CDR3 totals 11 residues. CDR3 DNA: TGTGCCAGCAGCACAGTAGTTGAAGCTTTCTTT. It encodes CASSTVVEAFF.

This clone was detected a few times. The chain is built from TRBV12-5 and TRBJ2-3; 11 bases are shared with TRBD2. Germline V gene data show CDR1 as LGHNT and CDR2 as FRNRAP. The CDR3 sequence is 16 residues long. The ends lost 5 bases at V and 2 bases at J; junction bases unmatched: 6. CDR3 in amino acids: CASGPGTSGTTDTQYF. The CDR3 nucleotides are TGTGCTAGTGGTCCCGGGACTAGCGGAACCACAGATACGCAGTATTTT.

CDR3 in DNA: TGTGCCAGCAGCTTAGTCCCCGGGGAGCTGTTTTTT. This translates into CASSLVPGELFF. This sequence joins TRBV4-2 and TRBJ2-2; D gene uncertain. This CDR3 comprises 12 residues. The germline CDR1 and CDR2 sequences are LGHNA and YNFKEQ. V lost 5 bases and J 6 bases, leaving 7 bases between the germline ends.

DNA for the CDR3: TGTGCCAGCTCAATCTTTACAGGGGAGGCGGGTAATGAGCAGTTCTTC. Protein product: CASSIFTGEAGNEQFF. The genes are TRBV18 and TRBJ2-1, with D possibly matching TRBD1 (7 bases). Germline CDR1 reads KGHSH; CDR2 reads LQKENI. V was pared by 5 bases and J by 7 bases, with 21 bases between. The CDR3 is made up of 16 amino acids.

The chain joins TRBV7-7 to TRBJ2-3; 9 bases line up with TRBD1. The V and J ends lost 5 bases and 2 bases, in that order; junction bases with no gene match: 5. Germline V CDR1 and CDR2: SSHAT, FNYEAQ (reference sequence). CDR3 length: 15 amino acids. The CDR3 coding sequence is TGTGCCAGCAGCGCCGGGACAGGGAACACAGATACGCAGTATTTT. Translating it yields CASSAGTGNTDTQYF.

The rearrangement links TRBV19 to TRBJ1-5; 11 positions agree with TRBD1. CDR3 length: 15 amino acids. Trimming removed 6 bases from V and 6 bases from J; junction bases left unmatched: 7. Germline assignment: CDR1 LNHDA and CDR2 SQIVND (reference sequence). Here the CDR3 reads CASRTGQGESQPQHF. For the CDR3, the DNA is TGTGCCAGTAGGACGGGACAGGGGGAATCTCAGCCCCAGCATTTT.

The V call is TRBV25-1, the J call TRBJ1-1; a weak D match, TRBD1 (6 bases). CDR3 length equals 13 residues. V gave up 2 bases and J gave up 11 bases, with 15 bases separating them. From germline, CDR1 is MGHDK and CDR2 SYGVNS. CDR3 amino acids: CASSETGTSWAFF. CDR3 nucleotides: TGTGCCAGCAGTGAAACAGGGACATCGTGGGCTTTCTTT. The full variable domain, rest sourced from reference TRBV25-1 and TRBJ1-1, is EADIYQTPRYLVIGTGKKITLECSQTMGHDKMYWYQQDPGMELHLIHYSYGVNSTEKGDLSSESTVSRIRTEHFPLTLESARPSHTSQYLCASSETGTSWAFFGQGTRLTVV.

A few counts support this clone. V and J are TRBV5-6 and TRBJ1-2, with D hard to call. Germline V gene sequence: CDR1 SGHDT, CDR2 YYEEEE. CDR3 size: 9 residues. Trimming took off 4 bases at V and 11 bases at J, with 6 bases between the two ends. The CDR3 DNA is TGTGCCAGCAGCCTCAGTTACACCTTC. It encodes CASSLSYTF.

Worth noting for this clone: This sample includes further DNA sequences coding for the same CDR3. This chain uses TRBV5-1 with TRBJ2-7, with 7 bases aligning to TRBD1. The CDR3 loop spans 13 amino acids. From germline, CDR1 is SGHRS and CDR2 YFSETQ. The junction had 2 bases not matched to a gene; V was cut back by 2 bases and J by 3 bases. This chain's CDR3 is CASSLQGRYEQYF. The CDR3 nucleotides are TGCGCCAGCAGCTTACAGGGGCGCTACGAGCAGTACTTC. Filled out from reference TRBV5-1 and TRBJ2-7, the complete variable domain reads KAGVTQTPRYLIKTRGQQVTLSCSPISGHRSVSWYQQTPGQGLQFLFEYFSETQRNKGNFPGRFSGRQFSNSRSEMNVSTLELGDSALYLCASSLQGRYEQYFGPGTRLTVT.

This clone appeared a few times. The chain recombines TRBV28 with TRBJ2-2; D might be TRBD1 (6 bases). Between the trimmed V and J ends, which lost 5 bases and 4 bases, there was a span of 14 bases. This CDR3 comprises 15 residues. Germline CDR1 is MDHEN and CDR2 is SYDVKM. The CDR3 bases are TGTGCCAGCAGTAGAGGGTCCAGGGGCACCGGGGAGCTGTTTTTT. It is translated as CASSRGSRGTGELFF.

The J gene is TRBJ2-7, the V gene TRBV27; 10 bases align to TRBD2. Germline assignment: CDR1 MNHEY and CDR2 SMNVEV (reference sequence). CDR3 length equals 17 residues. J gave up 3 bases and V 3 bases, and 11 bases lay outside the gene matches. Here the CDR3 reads CASSFNQRTSGFYEQYF. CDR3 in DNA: TGTGCCAGCAGTTTTAATCAACGGACTAGCGGTTTCTACGAGCAGTACTTC.

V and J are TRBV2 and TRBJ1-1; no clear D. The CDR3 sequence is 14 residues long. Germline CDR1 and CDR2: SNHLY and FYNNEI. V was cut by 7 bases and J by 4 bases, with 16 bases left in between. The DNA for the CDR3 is TGTGCCAGCACCCAACCCTACGGTGCCACTGAAGCTTTCTTT. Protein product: CASTQPYGATEAFF.

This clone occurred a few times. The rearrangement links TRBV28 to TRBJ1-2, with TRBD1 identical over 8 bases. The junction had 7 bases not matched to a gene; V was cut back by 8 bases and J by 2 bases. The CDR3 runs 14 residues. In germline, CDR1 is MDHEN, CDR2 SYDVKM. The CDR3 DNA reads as TGTGCCAGCTCAACCGGACAGGGAAACTATGGCTACACCTTC. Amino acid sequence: CASSTGQGNYGYTF.

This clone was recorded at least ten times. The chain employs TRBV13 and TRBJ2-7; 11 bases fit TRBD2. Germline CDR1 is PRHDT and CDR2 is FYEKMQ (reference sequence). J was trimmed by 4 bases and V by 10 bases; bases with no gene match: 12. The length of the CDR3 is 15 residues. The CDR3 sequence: CATTRRLAGLYEQYF. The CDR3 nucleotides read TGTGCCACCACCAGGAGACTAGCGGGATTGTACGAGCAGTACTTC. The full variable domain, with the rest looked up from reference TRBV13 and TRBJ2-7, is AAGVIQSPRHLIKEKRETATLKCYPIPRHDTVYWYQQGPGQDPQFLISFYEKMQSDKGSIPDRFSAQQFSDYHSELNMSSLELGDSALYFCATTRRLAGLYEQYFGPGTRLTVT.

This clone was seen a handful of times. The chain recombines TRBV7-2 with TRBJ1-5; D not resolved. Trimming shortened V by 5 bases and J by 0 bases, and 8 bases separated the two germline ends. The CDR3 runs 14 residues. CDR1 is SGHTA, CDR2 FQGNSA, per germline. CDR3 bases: TGTGCCAGCAGCGTACAGCATAGCAATCAGCCCCAGCATTTT. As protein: CASSVQHSNQPQHF.

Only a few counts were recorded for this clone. CDR3 protein: CASSSAGTGNEKLFF. CDR3 in DNA: TGTGCCAGCAGTTCCGCCGGGACAGGGAATGAAAAACTGTTTTTT. The chain uses TRBV28 and TRBJ1-4; 9 positions match TRBD1. Trimming removed 4 bases from V and 5 bases from J; junction bases left unmatched: 5. Germline CDR1 MDHEN, CDR2 SYDVKM. The CDR3 has 15 residues.

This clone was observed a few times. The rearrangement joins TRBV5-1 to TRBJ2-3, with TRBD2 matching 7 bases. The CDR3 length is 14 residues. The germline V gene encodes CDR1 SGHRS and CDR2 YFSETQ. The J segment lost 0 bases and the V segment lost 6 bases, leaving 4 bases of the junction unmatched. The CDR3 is CASTTSLSTDTQYF. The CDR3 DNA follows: TGCGCCAGCACGACTAGCCTGAGCACAGATACGCAGTATTTT. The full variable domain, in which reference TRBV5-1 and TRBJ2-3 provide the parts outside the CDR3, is KAGVTQTPRYLIKTRGQQVTLSCSPISGHRSVSWYQQTPGQGLQFLFEYFSETQRNKGNFPGRFSGRQFSNSRSEMNVSTLELGDSALYLCASTTSLSTDTQYFGPGTRLTVL.